The 13 T cell receptor beta chains in this list originate from one sample, sequenced in a study of a mutant IDH1 vaccine in newly diagnosed glioma. Time point indicated: week 47, end of study. The content of each vaccine dose was 300 ug of mutant IDH1 20-mer peptide, and topical imiquimod accompanied it. Only in-frame clones appear in the TCRdb table, and some are missing; sequencing was by immunoSEQ multiplex PCR. The top ten clones hold approximately 3.2% of a sample with about 56,000 clones, around 83% of them seen once. Their recognized antigens are unknown. The sample was PBMCs, taken from a glioma patient whose treatment included an IDH1 peptide vaccine. Receptors originate from a woman in her 50s with glioma.

The V and J genes are TRBV6-5 and TRBJ2-7; 8 bases line up with TRBD1. Per germline, CDR1 MNHEY and CDR2 SVGAGI. V shed 6 bases, J shed 2 bases, and the junction held 6 bases outside the gene matches. CDR3 length: 14 residues. The DNA for the CDR3 is TGTGCCAGCAGCTGGGACAGGACCACCTACGAGCAGTACTTC. Protein product: CASSWDRTTYEQYF.

The chain uses TRBV6-1 and TRBJ1-4; D is unclear. Looked up from germline, CDR1 is MNHNS and CDR2 is SASEGT. Trimming removed 5 bases at V and 15 bases at J, with 25 bases between. The CDR3 has 15 residues. Here the CDR3 DNA reads TGTGCCAGCAGTCCCCTTCAGTCGGGCATCCAAGGGATGTTTTTT. Translated: CASSPLQSGIQGMFF.

Only one count was recorded for this clone. The chain links TRBV6-5 to TRBJ2-5, with 13 positions matching TRBD2. The ends lost 8 bases at V and 2 bases at J; junction bases unmatched: 5. Germline loops: CDR1 MNHEY, CDR2 SVGAGI. CDR3 length: 15 residues. For the CDR3, the DNA is TGTGCCAGCGCTCGACTAGCGGGGGGACAAGAGACCCAGTACTTC. It translates to CASARLAGGQETQYF.

The rearrangement joins TRBV27 to TRBJ1-6, with 8 positions matching TRBD1. Per the germline V gene, CDR1 is MNHEY and CDR2 is SMNVEV (reference sequence). The trim removed 6 bases at V and 10 bases at J, leaving 8 bases unmatched. This CDR3 has 14 residues. CDR3 sequence (DNA): TGTGCCAGCAGACAGACAGGGGAGTACTCACCCCTCCACTTT. It yields the protein CASRQTGEYSPLHF.

This chain connects TRBV4-3 to TRBJ2-6, with 8 bases matching TRBD1. V lost 4 bases and J lost 0; bases outside the gene matches: 8. Germline V gene data show CDR1 as LGHNA and CDR2 as YSLEER. This CDR3 comprises 18 residues. CDR3 protein: CASSRSGGRLSGANVLTF. As DNA, the CDR3 is TGCGCCAGCAGCCGGTCAGGGGGCAGACTCTCTGGGGCCAACGTCCTGACTTTC.

The chain is built from TRBV15 and TRBJ2-3; perhaps TRBD2 as D (6 bases). Germline V gene data show CDR1 as LNHNV and CDR2 as YYDKDF (reference sequence). CDR3 length equals 16 residues. Trimming removed 5 bases at V and 2 bases at J, with 17 bases between. For the CDR3, the DNA is TGTGCCACCAGCCCCGGGAACGGGGGTGTCACAGATACGCAGTATTTT. Translated, it gives CATSPGNGGVTDTQYF.

This clone came up a few times. This sequence joins TRBV28 and TRBJ1-2; D unclear. The germline V gene encodes CDR1 MDHEN and CDR2 SYDVKM. The CDR3 extends over 13 amino acids. V lost 11 bases, J lost 6 bases, and 19 bases lay in between. Written as DNA, the CDR3 is TGTGCCGACACTGCTTTGGAGGCCGATGGCTACACCTTC. This translates into CADTALEADGYTF.

This sequence joins TRBV18 and TRBJ2-5, with no clear D. Trimming pared 2 bases from V and 5 bases from J, leaving 15 bases between. The CDR3 consists of 15 residues. Germline V gene data show CDR1 as KGHSH and CDR2 as LQKENI. The CDR3 DNA follows: TGTGCCAGCTCACCAGTCGTCGGTTCCAGGGAGACCCAGTACTTC. This translates into CASSPVVGSRETQYF.

This chain joins TRBV5-1 and TRBJ2-7, with 10 positions matching TRBD1. V dropped 4 bases and J dropped 2; count of bases not matched to a gene: 6. Germline CDR1 and CDR2: SGHRS and YFSETQ. CDR3 size: 15 residues. This chain's CDR3 is CASSHGQGDPYEQYF. The CDR3, as DNA: TGCGCCAGCAGCCACGGACAGGGGGATCCCTACGAGCAGTACTTC.

The rearrangement joins TRBV9 to TRBJ2-7; D is ambiguous. The CDR3 length is 16 residues. Germline loops: CDR1 SGDLS, CDR2 YYNGEE. The ends were cut back, 0 bases at V and 0 bases at J, with 13 bases in the middle. The CDR3 loop is CASSVGLSPSSYEQYF. In nucleotides, the CDR3 is TGTGCCAGCAGCGTAGGATTGTCTCCGAGCTCCTACGAGCAGTACTTC.

Concerning this clone itself: A read error may produce the germline difference seen at one junction end. The chain couples TRBV7-9 to TRBJ1-1; D not certain. The CDR3 is 15 residues long. Germline V gene data show CDR1 as SEHNR and CDR2 as FQNEAQ (reference sequence). CDR3 DNA: TGTGCCAGCAGCTTTCGAGGGAGGGCGAACTCTGAAGCTTTCTTT. Its translation is CASSFRGRANSEAFF.

The chain is built from TRBV4-1 and TRBJ1-2, with D possibly matching TRBD1 (5 bases). This CDR3 is 11 amino acids long. V was cut by 4 bases and J by 9 bases, with 9 bases left in between. Germline V gene data show CDR1 as MGHRA and CDR2 as YSYEKL. CDR3 in DNA: TGCGCCAGCAGCCGCCGGGACCGCTACACCTTC. Translating it yields CASSRRDRYTF.

V and J are TRBV4-3 and TRBJ1-2; the D gene is possibly TRBD1 (5 bases). Per germline, CDR1 LGHNA and CDR2 YSLEER. The V and J ends lost 0 bases and 3 bases respectively, with 8 bases between them. The length of the CDR3 is 14 residues. The CDR3 is CASSQDQGDYGYTF. The CDR3 DNA sequence: TGCGCCAGCAGCCAAGATCAGGGAGACTATGGCTACACCTTC.